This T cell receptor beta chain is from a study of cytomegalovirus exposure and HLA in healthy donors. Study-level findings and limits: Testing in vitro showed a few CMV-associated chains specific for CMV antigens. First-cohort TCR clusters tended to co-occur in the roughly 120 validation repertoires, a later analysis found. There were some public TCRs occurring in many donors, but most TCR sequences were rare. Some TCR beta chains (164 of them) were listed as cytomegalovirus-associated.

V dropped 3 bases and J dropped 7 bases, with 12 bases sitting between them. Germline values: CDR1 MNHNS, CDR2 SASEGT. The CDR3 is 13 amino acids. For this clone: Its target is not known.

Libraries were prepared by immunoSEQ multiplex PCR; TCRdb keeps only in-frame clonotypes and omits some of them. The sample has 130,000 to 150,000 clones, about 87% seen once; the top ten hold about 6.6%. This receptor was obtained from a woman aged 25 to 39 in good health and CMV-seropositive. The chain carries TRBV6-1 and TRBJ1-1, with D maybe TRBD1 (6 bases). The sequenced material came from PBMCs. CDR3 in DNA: TGTGCCAGCAGTGAGGGGACACCCGTTGAAGCTTTCTTT. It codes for CASSEGTPVEAFF.